A selection of T cell receptor beta chains follows, all from one sample in a study of tumor-infiltrating lymphocytes in localized non-small cell lung cancer. Only in-frame clones appear in the TCRdb table, and some are missing; sequencing was by immunoSEQ multiplex PCR. The repertoire consists of approximately 15,000 clones, with more than 70% occurring once and the leading ten covering 10%. The sequenced sample consisted of uninvolved lung tissue not adjacent to the tumor. The receptor set was obtained from a human donor with non-small cell lung cancer. Both conserved end residues are part of each CDR3. A D gene is named only where the DNA matches it firmly. Only some rows state a clone size, as once, few, many or a class for expanded clones.

j_call v_call clone_size d_call cdr3_aa cdr3_nt
TRBJ1-5 TRBV15 NA NA CATSRTLRQSNQPQHF TGTGCCACCAGCAGGACTCTAAGACAGAGCAATCAGCCCCAGCATTTT
TRBJ1-2 TRBV6-5 NA TRBD1 CASSYSTGFGFYGYTF TGTGCCAGCAGTTACTCGACAGGGTTTGGATTCTATGGCTACACCTTC
TRBJ2-5 TRBV28 NA NA CASSSFVRETQYF TGTGCCAGCAGTTCCTTTGTGAGGGAGACCCAGTACTTC
TRBJ2-7 TRBV11-2 NA NA CASSLRGFEQYF TGTGCCAGCAGCTTAAGGGGGTTTGAGCAGTACTTC
TRBJ1-1 TRBV2 few NA CASSTRAGNTEAFF TGTGCCAGTTCTACCAGGGCAGGGAACACTGAAGCTTTCTTT
TRBJ2-5 TRBV5-1 NA NA CASSLYRDQETQYF TGCGCCAGCAGCTTGTACAGGGACCAAGAGACCCAGTACTTC
TRBJ1-4 TRBV27 NA NA CASSLDFLGGEKLFF TGTGCCAGCAGTTTAGACTTCCTCGGGGGGGAAAAACTGTTTTTT
TRBJ1-5 TRBV30 once NA CAWSVRGGRGQIEPQHF TGTGCCTGGAGTGTAAGGGGGGGGCGAGGTCAAATAGAGCCCCAGCATTTT
TRBJ1-2 TRBV5-4 NA NA CASSYKGLRGGYTF TGTGCCAGCAGTTATAAGGGACTCCGCGGTGGCTACACCTTC
TRBJ2-7 TRBV7-9 NA NA CASSLGQGVDEQYF TGTGCCAGCAGCTTGGGGCAGGGAGTAGACGAGCAGTACTTC
TRBJ1-1 TRBV28 once NA CATNPRDGSTEAFF TGTGCCACCAACCCAAGGGACGGTAGTACTGAAGCTTTCTTT
TRBJ1-1 TRBV19 few NA CATRGGGSKGTEAFF TGTGCCACCCGAGGGGGGGGCAGTAAAGGCACTGAAGCTTTCTTT
TRBJ2-7 TRBV6-5 NA NA CASSYSEGDEQYF TGTGCCAGCAGTTACTCGGAGGGGGACGAGCAGTACTTC
TRBJ2-7 TRBV19 NA NA CASSKGSYEQYF TGTGCCAGTAGTAAGGGCTCCTACGAGCAGTACTTC
TRBJ1-1 TRBV11-2 NA TRBD1 CASSPWTGIGTEAFF TGTGCCAGCAGCCCCTGGACAGGGATAGGGACTGAAGCTTTCTTT
TRBJ2-7 TRBV29-1 NA NA CSVGGSNEQYF TGCAGCGTTGGGGGTAGTAACGAGCAGTACTTC
TRBJ2-7 TRBV30 NA NA CAWSVDEISYEQYF TGTGCCTGGAGTGTAGACGAAATATCCTACGAGCAGTACTTC
TRBJ2-7 TRBV6-1 NA NA CASSGRNWGYEQYF TGTGCCAGCAGTGGAAGGAACTGGGGCTACGAGCAGTACTTC
TRBJ1-4 TRBV9 NA TRBD1 CASSDGQATNEKLFF TGTGCCAGCAGCGACGGACAGGCAACTAATGAAAAACTGTTTTTT
TRBJ2-7 TRBV2 NA NA CATSPWDHEQYF TGTGCCACCTCCCCCTGGGACCACGAGCAGTACTTC
TRBJ2-1 TRBV7-9 NA NA CASSSSSRDGEQFF TGTGCCAGCAGCTCCTCCTCGAGGGACGGTGAGCAGTTCTTC
TRBJ2-1 TRBV9 NA NA CASSTGGISYNEQFF TGTGCCAGCTCTACCGGGGGCATCTCCTACAATGAGCAGTTCTTC
TRBJ2-1 TRBV10-3 NA TRBD2 CAISEPLPGLAGDPRSYNEQFF TGTGCCATCAGTGAGCCGCTTCCGGGACTAGCGGGAGACCCTCGCTCCTACAATGAGCAGTTCTTC
TRBJ1-4 TRBV6-5 once TRBD1 CASSYGQGRSYEKLFF TGTGCCAGCAGTTATGGACAGGGGAGATCGTATGAAAAACTGTTTTTT
TRBJ1-3 TRBV7-9 NA NA CASRPRLPGNTIYF TGTGCCAGCAGGCCCCGTTTACCTGGAAACACCATATATTTT
TRBJ2-2 TRBV7-2 NA TRBD1 CASGKRQGAYTGELFF TGTGCCAGCGGCAAGCGACAGGGGGCATATACCGGGGAGCTGTTTTTT
TRBJ2-6 TRBV5-4 NA NA CASMGRANVLTF TGTGCCAGCATGGGGCGGGCCAACGTCCTGACTTTC
TRBJ1-1 TRBV6-5 NA NA CASRDPFRGTEAFF TGTGCCAGCAGGGACCCCTTCCGAGGCACTGAAGCTTTCTTT
TRBJ2-2 TRBV6-5 NA NA CASSYGSPGELFF TGTGCCAGCAGTTACGGAAGTCCCGGGGAGCTGTTTTTT